Below are 10 T cell receptor beta chains sequenced from a single sample in a study of T cell responses to AZD1222 COVID-19 vaccine (TCRdb year 2021). Read against the paper, the sample's time point label means: about 28 days (+/-7) after the second vaccine dose. The library was produced with the immunoSEQ multiplex PCR assay. The table comes from immuneACCESS by way of TCRdb, which keeps in-frame sequences with V and J called. Part of the clones is missing from these tables; in studies checked, under half for an unresolved V gene and the rest for unknown reasons. This sample holds some 120,000 clones; almost 95% were observed only once. 1.6% of the sample goes to the ten largest clones. The material sequenced was peripheral blood, taken 28 days after the second AZD1222 dose. These receptors all stem from an adult who received the AZD1222 COVID-19 vaccine.

The chain is built from TRBV15 and TRBJ2-1; 12 bases match TRBD2. Germline CDR1 reads LNHNV; CDR2 reads YYDKDF (reference sequence). The CDR3 has 17 amino acids. Losses at the gene ends were 0 bases for V and 3 bases for J; bases not matched to a gene: 3. CDR3 coding DNA: TGTGCCACCAGCAGAGATTTGACTAGCGGGGGCTACAATGAGCAGTTCTTC. Its translation is CATSRDLTSGGYNEQFF.

As regards this clone: A read error may produce the germline difference seen at one junction end. V is TRBV5-4 and J is TRBJ2-7; 10 bases agree with TRBD2. Germline CDR1 is SGHNT and CDR2 is YYREEE (reference sequence). This CDR3 has 12 residues. CDR3 sequence (DNA): TGTGCCAGCAGCTCCCTAGCGGGGGCCCCGCGCTTC. It yields the protein CASSSLAGAPRF.

V gene TRBV29-1 combines with J gene TRBJ1-2; perhaps TRBD1 as D (6 bases). The CDR3 covers 11 residues. The ends were cut back, 6 bases at V and 8 bases at J, with 13 bases in the middle. CDR1 is SQVTM, CDR2 ANQGSEA, per germline. The CDR3 region has the DNA TGCAGCGTCGCGGGACAAGGCGGCTACACCTTC. Translation: CSVAGQGGYTF.

This sequence joins TRBV7-2 and TRBJ2-1, with 7 bases that match TRBD2. Germline V gene lookup returns CDR1 SGHTA and CDR2 FQGNSA. With 5 bases clipped from V and 8 bases from J, the junction kept 6 bases outside the gene matches. The CDR3 loop spans 13 amino acids. This chain's CDR3 is CASSPPGRDEQFF. The CDR3, as DNA: TGTGCCAGCAGCCCCCCGGGGAGGGATGAGCAGTTCTTC.

The CDR3 here is CASSYSTDLTGELFF. In nucleotides, the CDR3 is TGTGCCAGCAGTTACTCGACAGATTTGACCGGGGAGCTGTTTTTT. This chain connects TRBV6-5 to TRBJ2-2, with a weak D call TRBD1 (5 bases). This CDR3 has 15 amino acids. Germline CDR1 and CDR2: MNHEY and SVGAGI. V was shortened by 0 bases and J by 5 bases, with 10 bases between the two germline ends.

The V gene is TRBV5-6, the J gene TRBJ1-1, with D perhaps TRBD1 (6 bases). CDR3 size: 14 residues. Germline CDR1 reads SGHDT; CDR2 reads YYEEEE. With 6 bases removed from V and 5 bases from J, the gap between germline ends came to 17 bases. The CDR3 here is CASTPGQPGTEAFF. The CDR3 DNA reads as TGTGCCAGCACTCCGGGACAACCTGGGACTGAAGCTTTCTTT.

The V and J genes are TRBV2 and TRBJ1-2; D gene ambiguous. The CDR3 runs to 10 residues. In germline, CDR1 is SNHLY, CDR2 FYNNEI. The germline V and J ends were trimmed by 4 bases and 8 bases, with 5 bases remaining between them. The CDR3 reads CASSVGGYTF. The DNA for the CDR3 is TGTGCCAGCAGTGTGGGGGGCTACACCTTC.

The V and J genes are TRBV4-1 and TRBJ1-5; a weak D match, TRBD1 (5 bases). There are 15 residues in the CDR3. The germline V gene encodes CDR1 MGHRA and CDR2 YSYEKL. Trimming removed 7 bases from V and 0 bases from J, with 13 bases in between. CDR3 sequence: CASKQQDNSNQPQHF. The DNA of the CDR3 is TGCGCCAGCAAACAACAGGATAATAGCAATCAGCCCCAGCATTTT.

This chain connects TRBV1 to TRBJ1-1; the table names TRBD1, a call not compared with the DNA. TRBV1 is a listed pseudogene. The CDR3 extends over 15 amino acids. The CDR3 loop is CTSTPGTGVNTEAFF. CDR3 bases: TGCACCAGCACTCCCGGGACAGGGGTGAACACTGAAGCTTTCTTT.

The sample holds one count of this clone. CDR3 amino acids: CASSLDTASGYEQFF. DNA of the CDR3: TGCGCCAGCAGCTTGGATACGGCTAGCGGTTATGAGCAGTTCTTC. The J gene is TRBJ2-1, the V gene TRBV5-1; 7 bases map to TRBD2. Losses at the gene ends were 0 bases for V and 8 bases for J; bases not matched to a gene: 8. Germline V lookup: CDR1 SGHRS, CDR2 YFSETQ. This CDR3 is built from 15 residues.